Shown below are 25 T cell receptor beta chains from a single sample sequenced in a study of graft-versus-host responses after intestinal transplantation (dated by TCRdb to the early 2020s). Explained via the paper, the time point label denotes: cells obtained before transplantation from donor or recipient. Their recognized antigens are unknown. Receptor amplification or capture employed the immunoSEQ multiplex PCR assay. In its TCRdb copy, this immuneACCESS table keeps in-frame sequences only and misses some clones. Where compared with another copy, unresolved V genes explain less than half of these, and the others have no known cause. For this sample the table gives under 85,000 clones, of which less than 95% were detected only once. The ten largest clones take up approximately 1.3% of the sample. Sample: unstimulated CD8+ T cells sorted from spleen or lymph node cells, taken before intestinal transplant. All receptors derive from a human donor who received an intestinal transplant.

V and J are TRBV2 and TRBJ2-2, with D perhaps matching TRBD1 (5 bases). V was clipped by 7 bases and J by 6 bases, with 15 bases between them. Germline-derived CDR1 and CDR2 are SNHLY and FYNNEI. There are 14 residues in the CDR3. CDR3 region: CASILDSQAGELFF. The CDR3 DNA follows: TGTGCCAGCATCCTAGACAGCCAAGCCGGGGAGCTGTTTTTT.

The V call is TRBV27, the J call TRBJ2-3; TRBD2 agrees at 8 bases. V lost 1 base to trimming and J lost 4 bases; unmatched junction nucleotides: 7. This CDR3 spans 16 amino acids. Looked up from germline, CDR1 is MNHEY and CDR2 is SMNVEV (reference sequence). The CDR3 loop is CASSLLTGGPSDTQYF. CDR3 nucleotides: TGTGCCAGCAGTTTATTAACGGGGGGGCCATCAGATACGCAGTATTTT.

In the case of this clone: One junction end disagrees with the germline gene, perhaps due to a read error. The V call is TRBV9, the J call TRBJ2-7; 10 bases agree with TRBD1. This CDR3 spans 15 amino acids. Germline CDR1 and CDR2: SGDLS and YYNGEE. CDR3 amino acids: CASSPTGTGAYGQYF. DNA for the CDR3: TGTGCCAGCAGCCCTACCGGGACAGGGGCCTACGGGCAGTACTTC.

The chain uses TRBV5-6 and TRBJ1-2, with a weak D call TRBD1 (6 bases). The germline V gene encodes CDR1 SGHDT and CDR2 YYEEEE. The CDR3 sequence is 13 residues long. V was pared by 4 bases and J by 10 bases, with 17 bases between. The CDR3 region has the DNA TGTGCCAGCAGCCCAGGGACATCCCTGGACTACACCTTC. Protein product: CASSPGTSLDYTF. The full variable domain, with the rest looked up from reference TRBV5-6 and TRBJ1-2, is DAGVTQSPTHLIKTRGQQVTLRCSPKSGHDTVSWYQQALGQGPQFIFQYYEEEERQRGNFPDRFSGHQFPNYSSELNVNALLLGDSALYLCASSPGTSLDYTFGSGTRLTVV.

To note about this clone: This sample also contains other DNA sequences that code for the same CDR3. The chain recombines TRBV9 with TRBJ2-1; maybe TRBD2 (5 bases). Deletions cut 0 bases from V and 8 bases from J, with 6 bases between. This CDR3 contains 12 residues. Germline CDR1 SGDLS, CDR2 YYNGEE. In nucleotides, the CDR3 is TGTGCCAGCAGCGTAGTCGGGGATGAGCAGTTCTTC. Protein: CASSVVGDEQFF.

The rearrangement links TRBV6-6 to TRBJ1-6; 7 nucleotides line up with TRBD1. Germline assignment: CDR1 MNHNY and CDR2 SVGAGI (reference sequence). The CDR3 runs 15 residues. The V gene end was trimmed by 0 bases and the J gene end by 10 bases; junction bases not matched to a gene: 6. This CDR3 reads CASSYSAGGESPLHF. CDR3 DNA: TGTGCCAGCAGTTACTCGGCAGGGGGAGAGTCACCCCTCCACTTT.

J is TRBJ2-1 and V is TRBV10-2; 9 bases are shared with TRBD2. CDR3 length: 17 residues. V gave up 3 bases and J gave up 0 bases; unmatched junction bases: 6. The germline V gene has CDR1 WSHSY and CDR2 SAAADI. The CDR3 region is CASSDGLAGSSYNEQFF. CDR3 bases: TGCGCCAGCAGTGATGGGCTAGCGGGGAGCTCCTACAATGAGCAGTTCTTC.

The rearrangement links TRBV20-1 to TRBJ1-2; TRBD1 might be the D (5 bases). Trimming cost V 0 bases and J 8 bases, with 7 bases left between them. This CDR3 is 11 amino acids long. Germline-derived CDR1 and CDR2 are DFQATT and SNEGSKA (reference sequence). The CDR3 spells CSARDSGGYTF. CDR3 sequence (DNA): TGCAGTGCTAGAGATTCAGGGGGCTACACCTTC.

The chain links TRBV7-9 to TRBJ1-4; D perhaps matches TRBD1 (6 bases). Trimming removed 5 bases from V and 7 bases from J, with 17 bases in between. This CDR3 spans 15 amino acids. The germline CDR1 and CDR2 sequences are SEHNR and FQNEAQ (reference sequence). The CDR3 loop reads CASSVRQDLAEKLFF. CDR3 sequence (DNA): TGTGCCAGCAGCGTAAGACAGGATCTAGCTGAAAAACTGTTTTTT.

The chain carries TRBV5-6 and TRBJ2-5, with 7 bases aligning to TRBD2. The junction had 6 bases not matched to a gene; V was cut back by 0 bases and J by 1 base. The CDR3 is 16 residues long. The germline V gene has CDR1 SGHDT and CDR2 YYEEEE. The CDR3 DNA follows: TGTGCCAGCAGCTTGGGCGACCGGGGGGTCCAAGAGACCCAGTACTTC. Translated, it gives CASSLGDRGVQETQYF.

This clone was picked up one time. This chain uses TRBV10-2 with TRBJ1-1, with 7 bases matching TRBD1. CDR3 length: 14 residues. The germline V gene encodes CDR1 WSHSY and CDR2 SAAADI. J was trimmed by 0 bases and V by 6 bases; bases with no gene match: 4. The CDR3 DNA sequence: TGCGCCAGCAGCCCCGACAGGGTGAACACTGAAGCTTTCTTT. This sequence encodes CASSPDRVNTEAFF.

The CDR3 spells CASSFVGQGGVIHTEAFF. CDR3 in DNA: TGTGCCAGCAGTTTCGTCGGACAGGGAGGGGTGATCCACACTGAAGCTTTCTTT. The V call is TRBV27, the J call TRBJ1-1; 8 bases match TRBD1. The CDR3 is 18 amino acids. Germline V CDR1 and CDR2: MNHEY, SMNVEV (reference sequence). Losses at the gene ends were 3 bases for V and 3 bases for J; bases not matched to a gene: 15.

The chain carries TRBV5-1 and TRBJ1-5; D possibly corresponds to TRBD1 (5 bases). Germline values: CDR1 SGHRS, CDR2 YFSETQ. The V end was cut by 5 bases, the J end by 5 bases, with 14 bases between. The CDR3 totals 14 residues. The CDR3 bases are TGCGCCAGCAGGTCCGGGGCGGGGGATCAGCCCCAGCATTTT. This encodes CASRSGAGDQPQHF.

This rearrangement joins TRBV2 to TRBJ1-2; maybe TRBD1 (5 bases). The CDR3 extends over 13 amino acids. The V end was cut by 7 bases, the J end by 5 bases, with 14 bases between. Germline loops: CDR1 SNHLY, CDR2 FYNNEI. The CDR3 DNA is TGTGCCAGCACAGGGCCCCTGGGGTATGGCTACACCTTC. It yields the protein CASTGPLGYGYTF.

In its sample, this clone was seen once. The chain couples TRBV6-5 to TRBJ2-5; 9 bases are a match to TRBD1. This CDR3 has 15 residues. Trimming took 6 bases from V and 5 from J; bases not matched to a gene: 10. The germline V gene has CDR1 MNHEY and CDR2 SVGAGI. The CDR3, as DNA: TGTGCCAGCAGGACATCGGGACAGGGCGGGGAGACCCAGTACTTC. It codes for CASRTSGQGGETQYF.

This clone has just one count. The chain carries TRBV9 and TRBJ2-3, with 11 positions matching TRBD2. CDR1 is SGDLS, CDR2 YYNGEE, per germline. V shed 4 bases and J 6 bases; nucleotides not matched to a gene: 10. The CDR3 runs to 16 residues. CDR3 residues: CASSPVGASGGDTQYF. DNA of the CDR3: TGTGCCAGCAGCCCGGTGGGGGCTAGCGGGGGGGATACGCAGTATTTT.

The V call is TRBV19, the J call TRBJ2-7; no reliable D call. Looked up from germline, CDR1 is LNHDA and CDR2 is SQIVND (reference sequence). The CDR3 runs to 14 residues. Trimming removed 4 bases at V and 0 bases at J, with 10 bases between. CDR3 region: CASSSVPGSYEQYF. The CDR3 nucleotides read TGTGCCAGTAGTAGTGTCCCAGGCTCCTACGAGCAGTACTTC.

The J gene is TRBJ2-7, the V gene TRBV9; D is perhaps TRBD2 (5 bases). The V end was cut by 2 bases, the J end by 6 bases, with 18 bases between. Germline loops: CDR1 SGDLS, CDR2 YYNGEE. The CDR3 is 15 residues long. The DNA of the CDR3 is TGTGCCAGCAGCGTTGCCGGGGTTCCGGGTAGCGAGCAGTACTTC. It codes for CASSVAGVPGSEQYF. The variable domain in full, with the rest retrieved from reference TRBV9 and TRBJ2-7, is DSGVTQTPKHLITATGQRVTLRCSPRSGDLSVYWYQQSLDQGLQFLIQYYNGEERAKGNILERFSAQQFPDLHSELNLSSLELGDSALYFCASSVAGVPGSEQYFGPGTRLTVT.

This chain links TRBV5-4 with TRBJ2-2, with D possibly TRBD1 on 6 matching bases. The CDR3 runs 13 residues. Germline V lookup: CDR1 SGHNT, CDR2 YYREEE (reference sequence). Trimming pared 9 bases from V and 4 bases from J, leaving 13 bases between. The CDR3 nucleotides are TGTGCCAACAGGGTCTATGGCACCGGGGAGCTGTTTTTT. Protein sequence: CANRVYGTGELFF.

The J gene is TRBJ2-1, the V gene TRBV7-3, with TRBD2 matching 13 bases. There are 15 residues in the CDR3. The trim removed 4 bases at V and 8 bases at J, leaving 5 bases unmatched. Germline CDR1 SGHTA, CDR2 FQGTGA. CDR3 bases: TGTGCCAGCAGCTGGACTAGCGGGGGCCGGGATGAGCAGTTCTTC. Its protein is CASSWTSGGRDEQFF.

The chain recombines TRBV9 with TRBJ2-3, with 10 bases aligning to TRBD2. CDR1 is SGDLS, CDR2 YYNGEE, per germline. The V segment lost 4 bases and the J segment 2 bases; nucleotides outside the gene matches: 13. The CDR3 is made up of 18 amino acids. CDR3 region: CASSHSPLAGDLTDTQYF. In DNA form, the CDR3 reads TGTGCCAGCAGCCACAGTCCCCTAGCGGGGGACCTCACAGATACGCAGTATTTT.

The rearrangement uses TRBV6-1 and TRBJ2-3, with 8 bases fitting TRBD2. The length of the CDR3 is 16 residues. Germline V CDR1 and CDR2: MNHNS, SASEGT. After removal of 4 bases from V and 4 bases from J, the junction contained 10 bases not matched to a gene. In DNA, the CDR3 is TGTGCCAGCAGTGCAAACCGGGGGGGCCTTCCAGATACGCAGTATTTT. It specifies CASSANRGGLPDTQYF.

This clone turned up a few times. Written as DNA, the CDR3 is TGTGCCAGCAGTGAAGCTGGGGGGTACAATCAGCCCCAGCATTTT. As protein: CASSEAGGYNQPQHF. The V gene is TRBV6-1, the J gene TRBJ1-5; the D gene is possibly TRBD1 (5 bases). Germline CDR1 MNHNS, CDR2 SASEGT. The CDR3 sequence is 15 residues long. Deletions cut 0 bases from V and 3 bases from J, with 9 bases between.

The chain employs TRBV13 and TRBJ2-1, with D possibly being TRBD2 (5 bases). The CDR3 runs to 15 residues. Trimming removed 1 base at V and 10 bases at J, with 17 bases between. Germline CDR1 reads PRHDT; CDR2 reads FYEKMQ (reference sequence). The CDR3 reads CASSLAEDYRREQFF. Written as DNA, the CDR3 is TGTGCCAGCAGCTTAGCCGAAGACTACCGCCGGGAGCAGTTCTTC.

The chain employs TRBV29-1 and TRBJ2-5; possible D gene TRBD1, 5 bases. This CDR3 comprises 14 residues. The germline V gene has CDR1 SQVTM and CDR2 ANQGSEA. V was pared by 4 bases and J by 2 bases, with 14 bases between. The CDR3 is CSVVGVQEQETQYF. The DNA for the CDR3 is TGCAGCGTTGTGGGCGTACAGGAACAAGAGACCCAGTACTTC.